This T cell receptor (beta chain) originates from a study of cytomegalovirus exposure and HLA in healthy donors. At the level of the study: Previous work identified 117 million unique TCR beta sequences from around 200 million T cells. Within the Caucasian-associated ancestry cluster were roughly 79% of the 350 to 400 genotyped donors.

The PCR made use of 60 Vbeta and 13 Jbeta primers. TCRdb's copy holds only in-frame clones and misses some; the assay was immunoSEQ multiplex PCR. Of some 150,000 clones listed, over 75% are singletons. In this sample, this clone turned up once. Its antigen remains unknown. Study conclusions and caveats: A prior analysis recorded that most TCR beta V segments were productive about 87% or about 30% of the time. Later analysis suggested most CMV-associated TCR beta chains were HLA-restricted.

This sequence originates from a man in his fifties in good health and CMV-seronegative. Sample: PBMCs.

CDR3 coding DNA: TGTGCCACAACGCCTAGCGGGATCTCCTACGAGCAGTACTTC. Its translation is CATTPSGISYEQYF. The rearrangement joins TRBV19 to TRBJ2-7; TRBD2 agrees at 9 bases. From germline, CDR1 is LNHDA and CDR2 SQIVND (reference sequence). The CDR3 covers 14 residues. The junction had 7 bases not matched to a gene; V was cut back by 10 bases and J by 0 bases.